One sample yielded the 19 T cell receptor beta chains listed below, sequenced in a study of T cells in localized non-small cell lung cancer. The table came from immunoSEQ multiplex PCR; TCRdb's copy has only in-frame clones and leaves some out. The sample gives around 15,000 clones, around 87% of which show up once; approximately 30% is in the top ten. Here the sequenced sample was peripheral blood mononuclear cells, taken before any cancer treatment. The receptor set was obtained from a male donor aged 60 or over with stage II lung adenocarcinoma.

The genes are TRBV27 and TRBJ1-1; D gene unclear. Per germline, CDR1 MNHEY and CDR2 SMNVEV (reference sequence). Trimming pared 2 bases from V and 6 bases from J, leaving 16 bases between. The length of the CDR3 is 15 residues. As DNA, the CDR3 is TGTGCCAGCAGTTTAAGACACCCTGGGAGAGCTGAAGCTTTCTTT. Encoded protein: CASSLRHPGRAEAFF.

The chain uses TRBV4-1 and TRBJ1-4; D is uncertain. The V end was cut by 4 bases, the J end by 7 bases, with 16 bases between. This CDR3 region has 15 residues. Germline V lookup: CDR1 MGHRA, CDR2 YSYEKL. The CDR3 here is CASSRLERIFEKLFF. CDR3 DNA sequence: TGCGCCAGCAGCCGGCTGGAACGGATTTTTGAAAAACTGTTTTTT.

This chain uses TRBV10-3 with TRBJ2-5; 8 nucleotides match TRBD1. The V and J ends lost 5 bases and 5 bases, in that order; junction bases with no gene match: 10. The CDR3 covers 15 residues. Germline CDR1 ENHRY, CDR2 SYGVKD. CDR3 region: CAISSGGRGQETQYF. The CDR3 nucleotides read TGTGCCATCAGTTCCGGGGGCAGGGGGCAGGAGACCCAGTACTTC.

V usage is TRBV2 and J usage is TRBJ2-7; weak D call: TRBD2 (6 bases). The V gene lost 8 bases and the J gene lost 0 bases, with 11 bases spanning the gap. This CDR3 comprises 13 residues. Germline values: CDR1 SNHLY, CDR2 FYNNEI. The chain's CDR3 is CASWGEDSYEQYF. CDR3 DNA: TGTGCCAGCTGGGGGGAGGACTCCTACGAGCAGTACTTC.

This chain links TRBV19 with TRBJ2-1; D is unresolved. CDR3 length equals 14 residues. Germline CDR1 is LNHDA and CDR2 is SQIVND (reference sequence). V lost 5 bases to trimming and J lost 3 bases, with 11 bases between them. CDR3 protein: CASSLTDGYNEQFF. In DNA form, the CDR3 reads TGTGCCAGTAGTTTGACCGACGGCTACAATGAGCAGTTCTTC.

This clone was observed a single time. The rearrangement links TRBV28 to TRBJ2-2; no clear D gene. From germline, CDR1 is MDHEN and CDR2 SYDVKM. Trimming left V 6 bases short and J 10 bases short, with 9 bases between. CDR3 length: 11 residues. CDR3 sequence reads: CASRGGEELFF. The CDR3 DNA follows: TGTGCCAGCAGGGGTGGGGAGGAGCTGTTTTTT.

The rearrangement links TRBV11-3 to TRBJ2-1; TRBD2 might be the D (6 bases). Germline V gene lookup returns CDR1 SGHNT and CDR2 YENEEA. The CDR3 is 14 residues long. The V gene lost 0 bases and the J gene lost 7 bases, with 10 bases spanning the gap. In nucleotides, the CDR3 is TGTGCCAGCAGCTTAGACGGGAGTCAAAATGAGCAGTTCTTC. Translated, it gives CASSLDGSQNEQFF.

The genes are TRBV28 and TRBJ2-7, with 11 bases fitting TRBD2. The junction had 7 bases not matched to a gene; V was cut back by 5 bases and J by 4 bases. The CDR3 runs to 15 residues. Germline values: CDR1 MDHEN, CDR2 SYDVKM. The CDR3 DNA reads TGTGCCAGCAGTCCAACCTCTAGCGGGAGGTACGAGCAGTACTTC. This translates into CASSPTSSGRYEQYF.

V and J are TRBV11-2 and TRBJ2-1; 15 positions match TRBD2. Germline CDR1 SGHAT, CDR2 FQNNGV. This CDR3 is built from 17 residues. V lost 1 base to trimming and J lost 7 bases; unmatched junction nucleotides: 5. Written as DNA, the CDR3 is TGTGCCAGCAGCTTAGCGACCGGGACTAGCGGGAGGAATGAGCAGTTCTTC. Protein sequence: CASSLATGTSGRNEQFF.

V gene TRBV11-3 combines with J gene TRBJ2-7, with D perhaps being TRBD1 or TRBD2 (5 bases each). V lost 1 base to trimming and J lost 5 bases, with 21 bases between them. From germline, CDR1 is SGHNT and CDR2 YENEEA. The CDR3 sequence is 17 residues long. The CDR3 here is CASSLVASRDAIHEQYF. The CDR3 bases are TGTGCCAGCAGCTTAGTGGCTAGCCGGGACGCCATCCACGAGCAGTACTTC.

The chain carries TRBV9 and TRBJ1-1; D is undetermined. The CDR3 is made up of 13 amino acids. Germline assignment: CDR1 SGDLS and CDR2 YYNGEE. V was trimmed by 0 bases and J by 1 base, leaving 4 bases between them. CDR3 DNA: TGTGCCAGCAGCGTAGAATGGAACACTGAAGCTTTCTTT. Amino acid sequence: CASSVEWNTEAFF.

CDR3 amino acids: CASSLKPSGVGYGYTF. The CDR3, as DNA: TGTGCCAGCAGCTTAAAACCCTCCGGGGTTGGCTATGGCTACACCTTC. The gene calls are TRBV11-3 and TRBJ1-2; no definite D call. Trimming removed 2 bases at V and 4 bases at J, with 17 bases between. This CDR3 has 16 residues. CDR1 is SGHNT and CDR2 is YENEEA in the germline V gene.

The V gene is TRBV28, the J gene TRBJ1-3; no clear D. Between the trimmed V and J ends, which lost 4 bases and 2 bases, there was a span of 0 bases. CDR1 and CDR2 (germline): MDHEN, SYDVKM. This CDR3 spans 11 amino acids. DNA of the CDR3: TGTGCCAGCAGTTCTGGAAACACCATATATTTT. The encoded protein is CASSSGNTIYF.

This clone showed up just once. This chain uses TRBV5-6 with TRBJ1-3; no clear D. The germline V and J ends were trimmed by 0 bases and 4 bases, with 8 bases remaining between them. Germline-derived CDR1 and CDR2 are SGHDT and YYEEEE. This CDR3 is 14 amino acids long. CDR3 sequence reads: CASSLVTEGNTIYF. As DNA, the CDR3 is TGTGCCAGCAGCTTGGTGACCGAGGGAAACACCATATATTTT. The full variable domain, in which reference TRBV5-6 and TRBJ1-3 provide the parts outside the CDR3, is DAGVTQSPTHLIKTRGQQVTLRCSPKSGHDTVSWYQQALGQGPQFIFQYYEEEERQRGNFPDRFSGHQFPNYSSELNVNALLLGDSALYLCASSLVTEGNTIYFGEGSWLTVV.

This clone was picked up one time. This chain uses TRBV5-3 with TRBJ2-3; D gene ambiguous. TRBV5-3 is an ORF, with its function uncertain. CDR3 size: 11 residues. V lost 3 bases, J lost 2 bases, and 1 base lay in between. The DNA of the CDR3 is TGTGCCAGAAGCTCCACAGATACGCAGTATTTT. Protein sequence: CARSSTDTQYF.

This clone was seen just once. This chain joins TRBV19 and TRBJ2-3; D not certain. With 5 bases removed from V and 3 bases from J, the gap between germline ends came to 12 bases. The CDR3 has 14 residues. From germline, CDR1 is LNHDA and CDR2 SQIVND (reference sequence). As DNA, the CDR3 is TGTGCCAGTAGTGTCGCGCCAGAAACAGATACGCAGTATTTT. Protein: CASSVAPETDTQYF.

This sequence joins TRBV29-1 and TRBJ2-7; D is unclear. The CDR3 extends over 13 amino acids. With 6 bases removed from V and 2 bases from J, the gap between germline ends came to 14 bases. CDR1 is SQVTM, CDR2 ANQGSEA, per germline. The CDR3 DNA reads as TGCAGCGTGAAAGATCGTTTGGCCTACGAGCAGTACTTC. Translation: CSVKDRLAYEQYF.

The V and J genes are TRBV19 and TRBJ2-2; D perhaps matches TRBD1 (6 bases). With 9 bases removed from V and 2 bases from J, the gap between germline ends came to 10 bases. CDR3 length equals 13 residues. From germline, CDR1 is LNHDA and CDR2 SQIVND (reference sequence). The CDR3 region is CASTGSNTGELFF. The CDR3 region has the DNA TGTGCCAGCACAGGGTCTAACACCGGGGAGCTGTTTTTT.

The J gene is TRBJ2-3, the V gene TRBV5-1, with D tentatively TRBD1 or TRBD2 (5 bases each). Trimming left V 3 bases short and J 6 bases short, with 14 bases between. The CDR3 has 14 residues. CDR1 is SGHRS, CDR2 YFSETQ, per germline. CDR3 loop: CASSSGRGRDTQYF. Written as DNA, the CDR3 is TGCGCCAGCAGCTCGGGACGGGGAAGGGATACGCAGTATTTT.